This T cell receptor beta chain comes out of a study of beta chain features in type 1 diabetes. Reverse transcribing all isolated RNA meant expressed TCRB transcripts were sequenced. Sequencing was performed with immunoSEQ multiplex PCR; in TCRdb, only in-frame clones are kept and a portion is missing. Counted here are 810,000 or so clones, 15% to 20% occurring once; the ten biggest clones make up around 0.02%. V was clipped by 0 bases and J by 7 bases, with 11 bases between them. This CDR3 is 14 amino acids long. Germline assignment: CDR1 SGDLS and CDR2 YYNGEE. The chain carries TRBV9 and TRBJ2-4; weak D call: TRBD1 (6 bases). Sequenced material: naive CD4+ T cells from blood. The sequence was collected from a woman aged 18-29 years in good health. The CDR3 reads CASSVGPGANIQYF. The CDR3 nucleotides are TGTGCCAGCAGCGTAGGTCCAGGGGCCAACATTCAGTACTTC.